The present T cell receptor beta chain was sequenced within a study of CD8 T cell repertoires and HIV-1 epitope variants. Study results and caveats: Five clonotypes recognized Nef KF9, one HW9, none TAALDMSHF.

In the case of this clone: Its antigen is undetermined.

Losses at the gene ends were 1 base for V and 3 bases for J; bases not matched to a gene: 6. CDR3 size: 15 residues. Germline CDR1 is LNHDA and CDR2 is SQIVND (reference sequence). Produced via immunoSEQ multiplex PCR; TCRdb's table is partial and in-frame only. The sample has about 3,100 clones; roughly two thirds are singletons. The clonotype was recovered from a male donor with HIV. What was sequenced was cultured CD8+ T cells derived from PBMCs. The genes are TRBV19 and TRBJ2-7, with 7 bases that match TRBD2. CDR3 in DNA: TGTGCCAGTAGTATAGGAGCTAGCGGTTACTACGAGCAGTACTTC. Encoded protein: CASSIGASGYYEQYF.